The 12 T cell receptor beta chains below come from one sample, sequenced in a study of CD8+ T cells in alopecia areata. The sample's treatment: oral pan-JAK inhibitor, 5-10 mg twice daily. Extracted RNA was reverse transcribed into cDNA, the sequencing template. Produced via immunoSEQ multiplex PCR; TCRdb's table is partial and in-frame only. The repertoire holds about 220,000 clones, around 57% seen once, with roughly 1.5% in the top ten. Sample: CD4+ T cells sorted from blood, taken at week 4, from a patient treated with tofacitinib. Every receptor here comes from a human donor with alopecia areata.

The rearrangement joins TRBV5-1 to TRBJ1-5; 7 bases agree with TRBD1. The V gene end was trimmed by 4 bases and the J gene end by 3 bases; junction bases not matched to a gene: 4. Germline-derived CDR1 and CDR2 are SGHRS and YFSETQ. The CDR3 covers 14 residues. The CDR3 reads CASSPGQPNQPQHF. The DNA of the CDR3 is TGCGCCAGCAGCCCGGGACAGCCCAATCAGCCCCAGCATTTT.

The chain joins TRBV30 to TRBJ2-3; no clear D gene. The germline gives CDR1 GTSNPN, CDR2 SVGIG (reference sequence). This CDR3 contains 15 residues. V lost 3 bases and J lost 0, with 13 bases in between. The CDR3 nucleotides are TGTGCCTGGAGCGGACGGATGCGTAGCACAGATACGCAGTATTTT. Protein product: CAWSGRMRSTDTQYF.

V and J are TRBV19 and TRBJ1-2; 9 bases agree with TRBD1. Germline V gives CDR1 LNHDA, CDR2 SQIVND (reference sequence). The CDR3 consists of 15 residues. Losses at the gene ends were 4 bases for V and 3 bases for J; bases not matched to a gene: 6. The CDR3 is CASSTGQGHDYGYTF. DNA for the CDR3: TGTGCCAGTAGTACCGGACAGGGGCACGACTATGGCTACACCTTC.

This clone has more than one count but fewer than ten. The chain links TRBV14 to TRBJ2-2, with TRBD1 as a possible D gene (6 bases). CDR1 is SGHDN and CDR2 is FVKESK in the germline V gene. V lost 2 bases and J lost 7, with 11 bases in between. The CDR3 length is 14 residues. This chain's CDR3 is CASSQTGLGGELFF. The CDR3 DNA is TGTGCCAGCAGCCAAACAGGGTTAGGCGGGGAGCTGTTTTTT.

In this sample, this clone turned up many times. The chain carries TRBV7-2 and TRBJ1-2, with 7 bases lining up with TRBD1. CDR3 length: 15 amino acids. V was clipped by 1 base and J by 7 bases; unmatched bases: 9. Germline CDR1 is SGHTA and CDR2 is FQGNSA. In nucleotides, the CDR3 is TGTGCCAGCAGCTTAGATAACAGGGGCAGCGGTGGCTACACCTTC. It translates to CASSLDNRGSGGYTF. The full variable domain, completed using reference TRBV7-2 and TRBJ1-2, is GAGVSQSPSNKVTEKGKDVELRCDPISGHTALYWYRQSLGQGLEFLIYFQGNSAPDKSGLPSDRFSAERTGGSVSTLTIQRTQQEDSAVYLCASSLDNRGSGGYTFGSGTRLTVV.

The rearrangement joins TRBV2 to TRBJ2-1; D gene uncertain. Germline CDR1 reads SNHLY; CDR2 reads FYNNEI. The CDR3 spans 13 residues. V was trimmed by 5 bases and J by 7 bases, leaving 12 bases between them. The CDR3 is CASSRAPRNEQFF. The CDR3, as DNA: TGTGCCAGCAGTCGGGCCCCTCGAAATGAGCAGTTCTTC.

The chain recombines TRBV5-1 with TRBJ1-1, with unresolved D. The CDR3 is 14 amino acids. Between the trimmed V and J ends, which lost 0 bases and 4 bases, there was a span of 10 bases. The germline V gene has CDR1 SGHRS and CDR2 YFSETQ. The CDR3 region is CASSLGQTVTEAFF. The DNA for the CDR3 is TGCGCCAGCAGCTTGGGTCAGACCGTCACTGAAGCTTTCTTT. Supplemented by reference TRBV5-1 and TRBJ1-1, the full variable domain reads KAGVTQTPRYLIKTRGQQVTLSCSPISGHRSVSWYQQTPGQGLQFLFEYFSETQRNKGNFPGRFSGRQFSNSRSEMNVSTLELGDSALYLCASSLGQTVTEAFFGQGTRLTVV.

The CDR3: CASSVETGGGYTF. The CDR3, as DNA: TGTGCCAGCAGCGTAGAGACAGGGGGAGGCTACACCTTC. The rearrangement links TRBV9 to TRBJ1-2, with TRBD1 identical over 9 bases. The germline V gene encodes CDR1 SGDLS and CDR2 YYNGEE. After removal of 0 bases from V and 8 bases from J, the junction contained 2 bases not matched to a gene. This CDR3 contains 13 residues.

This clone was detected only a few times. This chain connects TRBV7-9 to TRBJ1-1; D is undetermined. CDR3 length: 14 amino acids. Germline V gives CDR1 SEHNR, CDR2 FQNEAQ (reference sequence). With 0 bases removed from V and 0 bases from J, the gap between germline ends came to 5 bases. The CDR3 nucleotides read TGTGCCAGCAGCTTAGCAGGGATGAACACTGAAGCTTTCTTT. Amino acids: CASSLAGMNTEAFF.

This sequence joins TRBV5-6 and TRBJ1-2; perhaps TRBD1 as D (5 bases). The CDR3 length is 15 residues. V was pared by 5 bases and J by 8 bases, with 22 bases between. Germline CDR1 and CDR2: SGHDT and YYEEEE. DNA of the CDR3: TGTGCCAGCAGGCGTTTGGGGGTTATGGGTAGCGGCTACACCTTC. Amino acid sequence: CASRRLGVMGSGYTF.

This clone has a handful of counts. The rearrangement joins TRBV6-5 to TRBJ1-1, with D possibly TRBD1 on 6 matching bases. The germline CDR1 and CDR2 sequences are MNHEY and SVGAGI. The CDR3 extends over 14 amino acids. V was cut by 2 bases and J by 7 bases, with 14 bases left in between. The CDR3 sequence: CASSYLGGSGEAFF. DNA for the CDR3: TGTGCCAGCAGTTACCTCGGGGGCAGCGGTGAAGCTTTCTTT.

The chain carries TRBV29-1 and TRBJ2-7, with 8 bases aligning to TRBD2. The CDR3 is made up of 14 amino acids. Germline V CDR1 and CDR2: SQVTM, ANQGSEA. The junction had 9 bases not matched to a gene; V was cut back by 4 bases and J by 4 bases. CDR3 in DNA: TGCAGCGTTGGGGCCAGCGGGGGCCCATACGAGCAGTACTTC. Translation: CSVGASGGPYEQYF.